This entry is about one T cell receptor beta chain. Profiling relied on immunoSEQ multiplex PCR, and the TCRdb table lists in-frame clones only, not all of them. The sample yields around 78,000 clones, about 84% seen once. The sample originates from a study of T cell responses to AZD1222 COVID-19 vaccine. The CDR3 has 15 residues. V lost 5 bases and J lost 0; bases outside the gene matches: 3. Germline loops: CDR1 SGHTA, CDR2 FQGNSA. The chain carries TRBV7-2 and TRBJ1-5, with 8 nucleotides matching TRBD1. The starting material was peripheral blood, obtained on day 0 of AZD1222 vaccination. The receptor's source is an adult in good health. CDR3 nucleotide sequence: TGTGCCAGCAGCCGGGACAGGTATAGCAATCAGCCCCAGCATTTT. This codes for CASSRDRYSNQPQHF.